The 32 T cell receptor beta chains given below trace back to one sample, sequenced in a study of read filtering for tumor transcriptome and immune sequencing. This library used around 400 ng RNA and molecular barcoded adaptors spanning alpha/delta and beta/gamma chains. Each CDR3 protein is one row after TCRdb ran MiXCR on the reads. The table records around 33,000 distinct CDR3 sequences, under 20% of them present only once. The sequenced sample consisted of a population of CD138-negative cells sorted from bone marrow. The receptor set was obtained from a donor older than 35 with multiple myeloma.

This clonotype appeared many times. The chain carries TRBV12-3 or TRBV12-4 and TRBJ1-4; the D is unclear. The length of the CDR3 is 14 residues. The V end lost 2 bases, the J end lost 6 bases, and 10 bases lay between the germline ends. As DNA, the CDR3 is TGTGCCAGCAGTTTAATGGTGGCTGATGAAAAACTGTTTTTT. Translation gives CASSLMVADEKLFF.

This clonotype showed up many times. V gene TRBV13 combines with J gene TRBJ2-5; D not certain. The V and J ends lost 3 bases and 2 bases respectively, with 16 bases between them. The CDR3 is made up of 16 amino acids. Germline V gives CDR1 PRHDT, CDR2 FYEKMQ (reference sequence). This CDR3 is CASSFPLLASQETQYF. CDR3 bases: TGTGCCAGCAGCTTTCCGCTGCTGGCGTCACAAGAGACCCAGTACTTC.

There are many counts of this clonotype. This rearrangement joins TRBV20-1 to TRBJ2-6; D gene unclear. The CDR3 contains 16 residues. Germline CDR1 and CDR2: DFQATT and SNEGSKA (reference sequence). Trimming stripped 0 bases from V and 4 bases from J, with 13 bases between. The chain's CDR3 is CSARDSTYEGANVLTF. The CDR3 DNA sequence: TGCAGTGCTAGAGATAGCACCTACGAGGGGGCCAACGTCCTGACTTTC.

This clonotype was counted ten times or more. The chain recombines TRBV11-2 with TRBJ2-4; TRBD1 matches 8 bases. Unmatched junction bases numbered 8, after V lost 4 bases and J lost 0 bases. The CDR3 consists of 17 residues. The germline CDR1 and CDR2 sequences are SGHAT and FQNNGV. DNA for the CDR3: TGTGCCAGCAGCTCGTGGACAGGGAGTGTAGCCAAAAACATTCAGTACTTC. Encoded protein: CASSSWTGSVAKNIQYF.

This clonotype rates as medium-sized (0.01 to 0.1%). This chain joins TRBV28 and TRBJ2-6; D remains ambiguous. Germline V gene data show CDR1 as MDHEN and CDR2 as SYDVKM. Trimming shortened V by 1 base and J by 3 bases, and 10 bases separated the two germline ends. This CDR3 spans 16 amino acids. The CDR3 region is CASSLSIEHGANVLTF. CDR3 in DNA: TGTGCCAGCAGTTTATCCATCGAGCATGGGGCCAACGTCCTGACTTTC.

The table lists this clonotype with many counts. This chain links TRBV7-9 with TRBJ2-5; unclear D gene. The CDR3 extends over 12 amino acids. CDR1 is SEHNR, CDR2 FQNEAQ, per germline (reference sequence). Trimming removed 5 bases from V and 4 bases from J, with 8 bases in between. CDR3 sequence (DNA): TGTGCCAGCAGCCAGGTCCCAGAGACCCAGTACTTC. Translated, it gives CASSQVPETQYF. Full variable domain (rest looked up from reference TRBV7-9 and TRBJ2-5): DTGVSQNPRHKITKRGQNVTFRCDPISEHNRLYWYRQTLGQGPEFLTYFQNEAQLEKSRLLSDRFSAERPKGSFSTLEIQRTEQGDSAMYLCASSQVPETQYFGPGTRLLVL.

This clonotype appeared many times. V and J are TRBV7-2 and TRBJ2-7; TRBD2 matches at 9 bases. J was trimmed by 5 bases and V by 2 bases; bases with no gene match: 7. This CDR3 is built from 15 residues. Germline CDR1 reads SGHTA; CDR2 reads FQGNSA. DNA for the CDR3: TGTGCCAGCAGCTTACTGGCGGGAGGGCCCCACGAGCAGTACTTC. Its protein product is CASSLLAGGPHEQYF.

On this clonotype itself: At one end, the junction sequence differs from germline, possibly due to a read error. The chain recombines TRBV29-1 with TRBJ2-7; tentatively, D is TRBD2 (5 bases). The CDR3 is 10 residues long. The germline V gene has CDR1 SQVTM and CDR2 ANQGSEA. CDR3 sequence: CGVERGRPYF. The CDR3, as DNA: TGCGGCGTGGAAAGAGGGCGGCCGTACTTC.

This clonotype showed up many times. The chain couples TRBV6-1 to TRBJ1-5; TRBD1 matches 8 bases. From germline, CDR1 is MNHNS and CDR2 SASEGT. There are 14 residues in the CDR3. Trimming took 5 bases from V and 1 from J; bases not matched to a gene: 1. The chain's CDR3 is CASSRQGSNQPQHF. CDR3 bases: TGTGCCAGCAGTCGACAGGGGAGCAATCAGCCCCAGCATTTT.

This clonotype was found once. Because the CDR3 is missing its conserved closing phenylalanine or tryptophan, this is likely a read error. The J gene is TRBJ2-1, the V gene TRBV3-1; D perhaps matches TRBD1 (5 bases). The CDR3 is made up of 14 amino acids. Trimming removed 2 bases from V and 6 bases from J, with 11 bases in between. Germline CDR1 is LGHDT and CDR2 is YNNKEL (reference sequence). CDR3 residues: CASSQTGVGNEQFL. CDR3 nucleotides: TGTGCCAGCAGCCAAACAGGAGTTGGCAATGAGCAGTTCCTC.

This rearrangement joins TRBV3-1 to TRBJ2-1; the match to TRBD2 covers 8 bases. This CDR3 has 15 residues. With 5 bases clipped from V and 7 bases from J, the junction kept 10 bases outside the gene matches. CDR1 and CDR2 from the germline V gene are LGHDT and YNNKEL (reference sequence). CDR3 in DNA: TGTGCCAGCAGCAAGGCCAGGACTAGCTTTAATGAGCAGTTCTTC. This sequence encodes CASSKARTSFNEQFF.

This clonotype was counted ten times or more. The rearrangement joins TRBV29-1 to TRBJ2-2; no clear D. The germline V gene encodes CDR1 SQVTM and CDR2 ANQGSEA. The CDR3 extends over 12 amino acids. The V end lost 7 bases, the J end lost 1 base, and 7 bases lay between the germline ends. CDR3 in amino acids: CSAHKNTGELFF. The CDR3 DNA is TGCAGCGCACACAAGAACACCGGGGAGCTGTTTTTT.

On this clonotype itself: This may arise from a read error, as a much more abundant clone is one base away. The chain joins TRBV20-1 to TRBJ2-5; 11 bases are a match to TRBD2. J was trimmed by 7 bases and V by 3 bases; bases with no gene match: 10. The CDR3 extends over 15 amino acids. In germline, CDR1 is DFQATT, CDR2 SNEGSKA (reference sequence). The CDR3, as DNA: TGCAGTGCTAGCCTTAGCGGGAGGGCCGGAGGGACCCAGTACTTC. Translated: CSASLSGRAGGTQYF.

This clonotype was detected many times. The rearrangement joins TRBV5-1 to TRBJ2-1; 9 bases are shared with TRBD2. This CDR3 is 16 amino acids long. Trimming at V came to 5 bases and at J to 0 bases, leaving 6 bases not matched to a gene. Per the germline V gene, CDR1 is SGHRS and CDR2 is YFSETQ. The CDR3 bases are TGCGCCAGCAGAACCGTAGCGGGAGCCTCCTACAATGAGCAGTTCTTC. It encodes CASRTVAGASYNEQFF.

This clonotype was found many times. The CDR3 nucleotides read TGTGCCAGCAGGGGCGCCCCCGCCGAGCAGTACTTC. Encoded protein: CASRGAPAEQYF. The chain couples TRBV25-1 to TRBJ2-7; D is uncertain. This CDR3 spans 12 amino acids. CDR1 and CDR2 (germline): MGHDK, SYGVNS. Between the trimmed V and J ends, which lost 6 bases and 6 bases, there was a span of 12 bases.

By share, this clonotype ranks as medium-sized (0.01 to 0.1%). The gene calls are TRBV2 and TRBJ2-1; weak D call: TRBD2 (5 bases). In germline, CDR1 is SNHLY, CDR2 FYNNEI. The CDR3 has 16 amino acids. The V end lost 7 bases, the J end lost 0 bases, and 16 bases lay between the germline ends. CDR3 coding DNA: TGTGCCAGCAATCCCCGTTTTGGGAGCTCCTACAATGAGCAGTTCTTC. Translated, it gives CASNPRFGSSYNEQFF. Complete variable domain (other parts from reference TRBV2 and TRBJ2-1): EPEVTQTPSHQVTQMGQEVILRCVPISNHLYFYWYRQILGQKVEFLVSFYNNEISEKSEIFDDQFSVERPDGSNFTLKIRSTKLEDSAMYFCASNPRFGSSYNEQFFGPGTRLTVL.

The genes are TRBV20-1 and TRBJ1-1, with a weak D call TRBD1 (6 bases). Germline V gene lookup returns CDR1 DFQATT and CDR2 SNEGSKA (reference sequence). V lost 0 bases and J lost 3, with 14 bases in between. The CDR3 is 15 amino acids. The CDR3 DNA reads TGCAGTGCTAGAGATGGCGCTACAGGGTACACTGAAGCTTTCTTT. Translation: CSARDGATGYTEAFF.

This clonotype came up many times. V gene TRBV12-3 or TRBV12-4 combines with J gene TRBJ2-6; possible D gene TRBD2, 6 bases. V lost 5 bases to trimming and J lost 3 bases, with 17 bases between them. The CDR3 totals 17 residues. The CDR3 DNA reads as TGTGCCAGCAGTGGGTCGCGACCCGGGAGTGGGGCCAACGTCCTGACTTTC. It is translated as CASSGSRPGSGANVLTF.

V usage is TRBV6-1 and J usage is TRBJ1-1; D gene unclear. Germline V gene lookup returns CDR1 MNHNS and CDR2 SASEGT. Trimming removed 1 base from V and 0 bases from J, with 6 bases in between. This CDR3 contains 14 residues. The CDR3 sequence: CASSEVSVNTEAFF. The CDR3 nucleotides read TGTGCCAGCAGTGAAGTATCAGTGAACACTGAAGCTTTCTTT.

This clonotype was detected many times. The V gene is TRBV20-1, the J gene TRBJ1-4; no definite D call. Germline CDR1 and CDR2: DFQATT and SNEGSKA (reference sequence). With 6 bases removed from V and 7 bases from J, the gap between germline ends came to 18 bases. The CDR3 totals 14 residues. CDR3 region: CSAPRGEDGEKLFF. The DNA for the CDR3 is TGCAGTGCCCCCCGCGGGGAGGACGGTGAAAAACTGTTTTTT.

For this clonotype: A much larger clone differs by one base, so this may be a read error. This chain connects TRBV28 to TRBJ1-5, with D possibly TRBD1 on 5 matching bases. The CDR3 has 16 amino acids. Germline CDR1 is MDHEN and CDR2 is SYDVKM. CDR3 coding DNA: TGTGCCAGCGGTTTATTCGGGACGGTTAGCAATCAGCCCCAGCATTTT. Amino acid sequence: CASGLFGTVSNQPQHF. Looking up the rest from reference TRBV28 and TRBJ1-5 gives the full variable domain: DVKVTQSSRYLVKRTGEKVFLECVQDMDHENMFWYRQDPGLGLRLIYFSYDVKMKEKGDIPEGYSVSREKKERFSLILESASTNQTSMYLCASGLFGTVSNQPQHFGDGTRLSIL.

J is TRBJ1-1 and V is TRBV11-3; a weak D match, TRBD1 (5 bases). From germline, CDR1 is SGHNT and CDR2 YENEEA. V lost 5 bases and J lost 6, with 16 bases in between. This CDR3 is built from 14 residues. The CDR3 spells CASSAGTGNSEAFF. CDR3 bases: TGTGCCAGCAGCGCCGGGACCGGCAACTCTGAAGCTTTCTTT.

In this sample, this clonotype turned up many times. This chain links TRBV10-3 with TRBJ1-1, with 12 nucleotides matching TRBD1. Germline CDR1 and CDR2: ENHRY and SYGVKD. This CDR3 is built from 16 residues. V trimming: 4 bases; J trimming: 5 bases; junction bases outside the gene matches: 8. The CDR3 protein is CAISGRDRGLKTEAFF. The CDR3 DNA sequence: TGTGCCATCAGTGGGCGGGACAGGGGGCTTAAGACTGAAGCTTTCTTT.

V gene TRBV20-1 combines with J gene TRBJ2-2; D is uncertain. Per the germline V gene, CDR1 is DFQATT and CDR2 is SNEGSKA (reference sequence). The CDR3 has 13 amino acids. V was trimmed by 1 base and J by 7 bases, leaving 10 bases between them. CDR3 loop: CSARVGKGGELFF. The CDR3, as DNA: TGCAGTGCTAGAGTGGGGAAGGGCGGGGAGCTGTTTTTT.

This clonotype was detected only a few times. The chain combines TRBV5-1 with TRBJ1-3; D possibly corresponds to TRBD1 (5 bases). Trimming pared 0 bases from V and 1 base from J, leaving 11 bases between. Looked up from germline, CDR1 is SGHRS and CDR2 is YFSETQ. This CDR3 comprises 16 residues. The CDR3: CASSLGLGQSGNTIYF. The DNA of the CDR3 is TGCGCCAGCAGCTTGGGTTTGGGGCAGTCTGGAAACACCATATATTTT.

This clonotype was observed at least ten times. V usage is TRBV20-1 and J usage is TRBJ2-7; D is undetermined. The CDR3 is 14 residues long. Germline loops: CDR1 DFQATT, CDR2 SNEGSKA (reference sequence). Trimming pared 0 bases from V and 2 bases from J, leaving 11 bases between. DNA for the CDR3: TGCAGTGCTAGAGAAGGTCACACCCCCTACGAGCAGTACTTC. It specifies CSAREGHTPYEQYF.

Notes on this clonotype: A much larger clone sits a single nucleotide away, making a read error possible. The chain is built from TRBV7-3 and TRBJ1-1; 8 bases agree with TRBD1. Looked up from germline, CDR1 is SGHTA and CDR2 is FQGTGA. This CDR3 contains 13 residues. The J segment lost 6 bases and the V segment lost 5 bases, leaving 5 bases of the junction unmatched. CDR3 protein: CASSPTGGAEAFF. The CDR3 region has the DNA TGTGCCAGCAGCCCTACAGGGGGAGCTGAAGCTTTCTTT. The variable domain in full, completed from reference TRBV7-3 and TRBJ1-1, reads GAGVSQTPSNKVTEKGKYVELRCDPISGHTALYWYRQSLGQGPEFLIYFQGTGAADDSGLPNDRFFAVRPEGSVSTLKIQRTERGDSAVYLCASSPTGGAEAFFGQGTRLTVV.

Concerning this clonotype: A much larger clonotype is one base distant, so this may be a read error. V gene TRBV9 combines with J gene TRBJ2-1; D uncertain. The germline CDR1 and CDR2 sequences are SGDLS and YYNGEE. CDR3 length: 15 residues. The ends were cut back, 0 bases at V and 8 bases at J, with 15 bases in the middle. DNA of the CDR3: TGTGCCAGCAGCGTAGGGCCGATGGAGTACTATGAGCAGTTCTTC. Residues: CASSVGPMEYYEQFF.

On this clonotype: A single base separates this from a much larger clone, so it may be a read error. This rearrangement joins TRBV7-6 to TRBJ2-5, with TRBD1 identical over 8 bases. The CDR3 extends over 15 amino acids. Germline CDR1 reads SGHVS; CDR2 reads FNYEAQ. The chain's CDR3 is CASSLTGEDWEAQYF. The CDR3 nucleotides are TGTGCTAGCAGCTTGACAGGGGAGGACTGGGAGGCCCAGTACTTC.

The chain's CDR3 is CASSSQGLAGIQTQYF. The CDR3 coding sequence is TGTGCCAGCAGTTCCCAAGGACTAGCGGGTATACAGACCCAGTACTTC. This chain connects TRBV6-6 to TRBJ2-5; 11 positions agree with TRBD2. Germline V gives CDR1 MNHNY, CDR2 SVGAGI (reference sequence). The length of the CDR3 is 16 residues. Germline trimming cut 4 bases from V and 6 bases from J; bases unmatched to any gene: 10.

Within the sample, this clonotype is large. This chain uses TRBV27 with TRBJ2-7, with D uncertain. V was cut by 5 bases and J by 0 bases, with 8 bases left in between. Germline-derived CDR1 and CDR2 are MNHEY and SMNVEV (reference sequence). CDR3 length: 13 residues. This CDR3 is CASSPESSYEQYF. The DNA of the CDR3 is TGTGCCAGCAGTCCCGAGAGCTCCTACGAGCAGTACTTC.

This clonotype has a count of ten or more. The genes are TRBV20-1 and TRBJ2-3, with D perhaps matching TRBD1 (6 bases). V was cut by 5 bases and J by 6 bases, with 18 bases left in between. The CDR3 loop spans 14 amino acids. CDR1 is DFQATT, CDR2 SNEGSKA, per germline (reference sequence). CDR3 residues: CSAFGTPPHDTQYF. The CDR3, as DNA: TGCAGTGCTTTCGGGACACCCCCACACGATACGCAGTATTTT.